This is a list of T cell receptor beta chains from one sample in a study of blood T cell repertoires in COVID-19. The repertoire was sequenced with immunoSEQ multiplex PCR; TCRdb's copy has only in-frame clones and lacks some. The table has tens of thousands of clones, around 77% seen once. The sample was peripheral blood. The receptors stem from a man older than 75 with active or convalescent COVID-19. CDR3s include the opening cysteine and the closing phenylalanine or tryptophan. D genes are given only for firm matches. For some rows the clone size is stated as once, few or many, or as a class when expanded; others skip it.

v_call	cdr3_length	j_call	clone_size	d_call	cdr3_aa	cdr3_nt
TRBV28	15	TRBJ2-7	NA	TRBD1	CASSFGDRGFDEQYF	TGTGCCAGCAGTTTTGGAGACAGGGGCTTCGACGAGCAGTACTTC
TRBV4-3	16	TRBJ1-3	NA	TRBD1	CASSQDRDSSGNTIYF	TGCGCCAGCAGCCAAGATAGGGACAGCTCTGGAAACACCATATATTTT
TRBV9	15	TRBJ2-1	NA	TRBD1	CASSDPTGSINEQFF	TGTGCCAGCAGCGACCCGACAGGGTCCATCAATGAGCAGTTCTTC
TRBV6-2/TRBV6-3	17	TRBJ2-2	NA	NA	CASSYFPGTFPTGELFF	TGTGCCAGCAGTTACTTCCCCGGGACTTTCCCTACCGGGGAGCTGTTTTTT
TRBV5-1	15	TRBJ2-7	NA	TRBD1	CASSRTGGSSYEQYF	TGCGCCAGCAGCCGTACAGGGGGGAGCTCCTACGAGCAGTACTTC
TRBV18	14	TRBJ2-1	NA	NA	CASSPTGTYNEQFF	TGTGCCAGCTCACCGACCGGGACCTACAATGAGCAGTTCTTC
TRBV28	14	TRBJ1-2	NA	TRBD1	CASRSGQDLYGYTF	TGTGCCAGCAGATCGGGACAGGACCTCTATGGCTACACCTTC
TRBV9	14	TRBJ2-7	NA	TRBD1	CASSVGTGVGEQYF	TGTGCCAGCAGCGTAGGGACAGGGGTTGGCGAGCAGTACTTC
TRBV7-2	19	TRBJ2-6	NA	NA	CASSLVRTGMSSGANVLTF	TGTGCCAGCAGCTTAGTAAGGACGGGGATGAGCTCTGGGGCCAACGTCCTGACTTTC
TRBV27	13	TRBJ1-1	few	NA	CASSLFRGTEAFF	TGTGCCAGCAGTTTATTCCGGGGGACTGAAGCTTTCTTT
TRBV7-2	14	TRBJ1-1	NA	NA	CASSVPQGNTEAFF	TGTGCCAGCAGCGTACCCCAGGGGAATACTGAAGCTTTCTTT
TRBV2	13	TRBJ2-5	NA	NA	CATARFLEETQYF	TGTGCCACGGCGAGGTTTTTGGAAGAGACCCAGTACTTC
TRBV7-3	14	TRBJ2-7	NA	NA	CASSLSDNAHEQYF	TGTGCCAGCAGCTTATCCGACAACGCACACGAGCAGTACTTC
TRBV7-9	15	TRBJ2-2	NA	TRBD1	CASRNRGSDTGELFF	TGTGCCAGCAGAAACAGGGGTTCGGACACCGGGGAGCTGTTTTTT
TRBV10-3	17	TRBJ2-5	NA	TRBD2	CAISETGTSGVQETQYF	TGTGCCATCAGTGAGACGGGGACTAGCGGAGTACAAGAGACCCAGTACTTC
TRBV4-1	13	TRBJ2-7	NA	NA	CASSPAPGAEQYF	TGCGCCAGCAGCCCGGCGCCAGGTGCCGAGCAGTACTTC
TRBV7-9	17	TRBJ2-3	NA	NA	CASSIGAGRKGADTQYF	TGTGCCAGCAGCATTGGTGCCGGGAGAAAGGGTGCAGATACGCAGTATTTT
TRBV30	13	TRBJ1-3	NA	NA	CAWSVNFGNTIYF	TGTGCCTGGAGTGTGAACTTTGGAAACACCATATATTTT
TRBV4-3	15	TRBJ1-1	NA	NA	CASSQGQYGNTEAFF	TGCGCCAGCAGCCAAGGACAGTATGGGAACACTGAAGCTTTCTTT
TRBV19	14	TRBJ1-5	once	TRBD1	CASSPQTGHQPQHF	TGTGCCAGTAGTCCTCAGACAGGGCACCAGCCCCAGCATTTT
TRBV7-9	18	TRBJ2-3	NA	TRBD1	CASSQDRGDGGPTDTQYF	TGTGCCAGCAGCCAGGACAGGGGTGACGGCGGACCCACAGATACGCAGTATTTT
TRBV6-1	16	TRBJ2-5	NA	TRBD2	CASSEWGLGREETQYF	TGTGCCAGCAGTGAATGGGGTCTAGGGAGGGAAGAGACCCAGTACTTC
TRBV12-3/TRBV12-4	12	TRBJ1-1	NA	NA	CASSLAQVGAFF	TGTGCCAGCAGTTTGGCCCAGGTGGGAGCTTTCTTT
TRBV6-6	13	TRBJ1-4	NA	NA	CASIDPAGEKLFF	TGTGCCAGCATAGATCCAGCGGGGGAAAAACTGTTTTTT
TRBV6-1	17	TRBJ1-3	NA	NA	CASSEVPYSGSGNTIYF	TGTGCCAGCAGTGAAGTACCCTATAGCGGGTCTGGAAACACCATATATTTT
TRBV10-3	15	TRBJ2-7	few	TRBD2	CAISQGGLASYEQYF	TGTGCCATCAGCCAGGGGGGACTAGCGTCCTACGAGCAGTACTTC
TRBV5-5	16	TRBJ1-1	NA	TRBD1	CASSLQGTQMNTEAFF	TGTGCCAGCAGCTTACAGGGGACCCAAATGAACACTGAAGCTTTCTTT
TRBV7-9	13	TRBJ2-7	NA	NA	CASSPPEAYEQYF	TGTGCCAGCAGCCCACCCGAGGCCTACGAGCAGTACTTC
TRBV19	16	TRBJ1-1	NA	NA	CASIPAWAGGHTEAFF	TGTGCCAGTATACCAGCATGGGCGGGGGGCCACACTGAAGCTTTCTTT
TRBV6-5	15	TRBJ1-1	NA	NA	CASSRRGLLNTEAFF	TGTGCCAGCAGTCGTCGTGGCCTTCTGAACACTGAAGCTTTCTTT
TRBV27	15	TRBJ2-1	NA	NA	CASSNRRGTLNEQFF	TGTGCCAGCAGTAATCGTCGGGGGACCCTCAATGAGCAGTTCTTC
TRBV11-2	13	TRBJ2-7	NA	NA	CASSSSGTYEQYF	TGTGCCAGCAGCTCGTCCGGGACCTACGAGCAGTACTTC
TRBV30	15	TRBJ2-7	NA	TRBD1	CAWSAPTGAAYEQYF	TGTGCCTGGAGCGCCCCGACAGGGGCGGCCTACGAGCAGTACTTC
TRBV3-1/TRBV3-2	16	TRBJ2-3	NA	NA	CASSQDHGRGPDTQYF	TGTGCCAGCAGCCAAGATCACGGCAGGGGCCCAGATACGCAGTATTTT
TRBV4-1	16	TRBJ2-6	NA	NA	CASSQVQAIGANVLTF	TGCGCCAGCAGCCAAGTACAGGCGATTGGGGCCAACGTCCTGACTTTC
TRBV2	13	TRBJ2-1	once	NA	CASSEALYNEQFF	TGTGCCAGCAGTGAAGCTCTCTACAATGAGCAGTTCTTC
TRBV25-1	16	TRBJ1-6	NA	NA	CASSAQGSRRNSPLHF	TGTGCCAGCAGTGCTCAGGGGTCTCGCCGTAATTCACCCCTCCACTTT
TRBV9	15	TRBJ2-3	NA	TRBD2	CASNIAGGEWDTQYF	TGTGCCAGCAACATAGCGGGAGGGGAGTGGGATACGCAGTATTTT
TRBV28	14	TRBJ2-5	NA	NA	CASSILRALETQYF	TGTGCCAGCAGTATCCTCAGGGCTTTAGAGACCCAGTACTTC
TRBV7-3	13	TRBJ1-1	NA	NA	CASSLSHGTEAFF	TGTGCCAGCAGCTTATCGCACGGCACTGAAGCTTTCTTT
TRBV28	13	TRBJ1-1	NA	NA	CASSSIKVGQPLF	TGTGCCAGCAGTTCCATCAAAGTCGGACAGCCTCTATTT
TRBV2	14	TRBJ2-3	NA	NA	CASSEAGGSDTQYF	TGTGCCAGCAGTGAAGCGGGGGGATCTGATACGCAGTATTTT
TRBV5-1	14	TRBJ1-1	once	TRBD1	CASKGTGQNTEAFF	TGCGCCAGCAAAGGGACAGGGCAGAACACTGAAGCTTTCTTT